The 9 T cell receptor beta chains below all came from one sample that was sequenced in a study of spatial heterogeneity in lung cancer. Time point specified: sample taken at primary tumor resection. Unsorted whole RNA samples from tumor, nontumor lung or frozen PBMC were sequenced. TCRdb analysed the 5' RACE reads with MiXCR anew, one entry per CDR3 protein. The sample records about 9,000 distinct CDR3 sequences, 4.6% being singletons. Sequencing used PBMCs, obtained at surgery. These receptors all come from a male donor with early-stage non-small cell lung cancer.

This clonotype occurred many times. With the library built for alpha chains, this beta chain is off target and its frequency is not meaningful. The chain uses TRBV6-1 and TRBJ2-1, with D tentatively TRBD1 (5 bases). CDR1 MNHNS and CDR2 SASEGT come from the germline V gene. The CDR3 has 14 residues. The ends were cut back, 10 bases at V and 2 bases at J, with 15 bases in the middle. CDR3 in DNA: TGTGCCATTCGCCAGGACACCACCTACAATGAGCAGTTCTTC. Protein: CAIRQDTTYNEQFF.

This clonotype is labeled as medium-sized (0.01 to 0.1%). This beta chain is an unintended read in a library built for alpha chains; its size means little. The CDR3 DNA reads TGTGCCAGCAGCGTGGGGGGACAGCCTAGTTCCGAGCAGTACTTC. Protein product: CASSVGGQPSSEQYF. The V gene is TRBV9, the J gene TRBJ2-7; D is possibly TRBD1 (7 bases). Per the germline V gene, CDR1 is SGDLS and CDR2 is YYNGEE. The CDR3 has 15 residues. The V gene lost 2 bases and the J gene lost 6 bases, with 18 bases spanning the gap.

This clonotype was observed at least ten times. Being off target in a library aimed at alpha chains, this beta chain has a size of little meaning. The chain couples TRBV11-2 to TRBJ1-5; no clear D gene. The V end was cut by 3 bases, the J end by 3 bases, with 12 bases between. The CDR3 runs 15 residues. The germline gives CDR1 SGHAT, CDR2 FQNNGV. CDR3 bases: TGTGCCAGCAGCTTCTGGGAACCGAACAATCAGCCCCAGCATTTT. Residues: CASSFWEPNNQPQHF.

This clonotype was seen ten or more times. This beta chain is a stray read from a library made for alpha chains; its abundance is not meaningful. The chain employs TRBV28 and TRBJ2-2; D is ambiguous. V was pared by 8 bases and J by 4 bases, with 17 bases between. Germline assignment: CDR1 MDHEN and CDR2 SYDVKM. This CDR3 comprises 15 residues. In DNA form, the CDR3 reads TGTGCCAGCCGAAGTTCCCTTGGCATCACCGGGGAGCTGTTTTTT. This sequence encodes CASRSSLGITGELFF.

This clonotype was observed a handful of times. The size of this beta chain means little, since it is a stray read in a library made for alpha chains. The chain joins TRBV4-3 to TRBJ2-7; 9 nucleotides align to TRBD2. Germline V gene data show CDR1 as LGHNA and CDR2 as YSLEER. The CDR3 runs to 16 residues. The V and J ends lost 2 bases and 2 bases, in that order; junction bases with no gene match: 7. CDR3: CASSQRSGGQPYEQYF. CDR3 bases: TGCGCCAGCAGCCAACGGAGCGGGGGGCAACCCTACGAGCAGTACTTC.

This clonotype is termed medium-sized. This beta chain came through as a stray read in a library set up for alpha chains, and its size says little. This sequence joins TRBV28 and TRBJ2-6, with TRBD1 identical over 8 bases. This CDR3 contains 17 residues. J lost 1 base, V lost 6 bases, and 8 bases had no gene match. Germline CDR1 reads MDHEN; CDR2 reads SYDVKM. Written as DNA, the CDR3 is TGTGCCAGCAGACCAGGACAGGGTAAATCTGGGGCCAACGTCCTGACTTTC. This gives the protein CASRPGQGKSGANVLTF.

At least ten counts were recorded for this clonotype. This beta chain was picked up by a library intended for alpha chains and is off target, so its count carries little meaning. The CDR3 protein is CASSLTWNTEAFF. The CDR3 nucleotides are TGTGCCAGCAGCCTCACATGGAACACTGAAGCTTTCTTT. The V and J genes are TRBV7-2 and TRBJ1-1; D is uncertain. CDR1 and CDR2 from the germline V gene are SGHTA and FQGNSA. The CDR3 totals 13 residues. Trimming took 5 bases from V and 1 from J, leaving 8 bases between them.

Many counts were recorded for this clonotype. This beta chain came through as a stray read in a library set up for alpha chains, and its size says little. The chain is built from TRBV6-1 and TRBJ1-1; no firm D call. V lost 1 base, J lost 5 bases, and 8 bases lay in between. Germline V gene lookup returns CDR1 MNHNS and CDR2 SASEGT. The CDR3 is made up of 13 amino acids. In DNA form, the CDR3 reads TGTGCCAGCAGTGAAGGCCCTTGGACTGAAGCTTTCTTT. This codes for CASSEGPWTEAFF.

This clonotype was seen repeatedly, ten times or more. This beta chain turned up in a library designed for alpha chains; as an off-target read, its abundance says little. The chain recombines TRBV10-3 with TRBJ2-3; 16 bases agree with TRBD2. V gave up 7 bases and J gave up 2 bases; unmatched junction bases: 12. The CDR3 has 19 amino acids. In germline, CDR1 is ENHRY, CDR2 SYGVKD. CDR3 region: CAINQGLAGGPLLTDTQYF. The CDR3 DNA sequence: TGTGCCATCAACCAGGGACTAGCGGGGGGGCCGCTACTCACAGATACGCAGTATTTT.